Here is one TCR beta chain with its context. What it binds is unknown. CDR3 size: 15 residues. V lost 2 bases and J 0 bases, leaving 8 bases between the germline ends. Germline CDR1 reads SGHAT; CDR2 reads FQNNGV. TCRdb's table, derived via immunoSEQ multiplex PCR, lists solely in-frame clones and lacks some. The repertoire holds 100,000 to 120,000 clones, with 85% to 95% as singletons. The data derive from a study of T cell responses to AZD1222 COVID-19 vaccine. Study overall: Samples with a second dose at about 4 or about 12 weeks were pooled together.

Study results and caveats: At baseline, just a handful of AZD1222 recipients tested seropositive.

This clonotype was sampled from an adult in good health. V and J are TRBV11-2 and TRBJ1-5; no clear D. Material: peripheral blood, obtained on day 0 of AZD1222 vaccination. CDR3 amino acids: CASSLFGYSNQPQHF. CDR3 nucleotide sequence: TGTGCCAGCAGCTTATTTGGATATAGCAATCAGCCCCAGCATTTT.